The rows below give T cell receptor beta chains drawn from one sample of a study of blood T cell repertoires in COVID-19. The table came from immunoSEQ multiplex PCR; TCRdb's copy has only in-frame clones and leaves some out. The table records under 300,000 clones, about 86% of them present only once. The specimen sequenced was peripheral blood. All receptors derive from a man aged 80 or over with acute or convalescent COVID-19. Both conserved end residues are part of each CDR3. The D gene is left open where the match is weak. Where a row states a size, it is once, few, many or the class of an expanded clone; other rows omit it.

>TRBV5-1|TRBJ2-7|.|TRBD1
TGCGCCAGCAGCGACCGGGACAGGGCGTCCTACGAGCAGTACTTC
CASSDRDRASYEQYF
>TRBV10-3|TRBJ2-1|once|.
TGTGCCATCAGTGAGTCGAGGACAGCTTTGGAGCAGTTCTTC
CAISESRTALEQFF
>TRBV10-3|TRBJ2-2|.|.
TGTGCCATCAGCCAGGGCTACAGTGGGAACACCGGGGAGCTGTTTTTT
CAISQGYSGNTGELFF
>TRBV5-1|TRBJ2-5|.|TRBD1
TGCGCCAGCAGCCCGACAGGGCAGGAGACCCAGTACTTC
CASSPTGQETQYF
>TRBV9|TRBJ1-1|.|.
TGTGCCAGCAGCGTGCGGGGCGGAACTGAAGCTTTCTTT
CASSVRGGTEAFF
>TRBV6-1|TRBJ2-7|.|TRBD1
TGTGCCAGCAGTGATGCAGCGGTCAGGGGGATCTACGAGCAGTACTTC
CASSDAAVRGIYEQYF
>TRBV27|TRBJ1-2|.|TRBD1
TGTGCCAGCAGCTCCCGACAGGGGGACGGCTACACCTTC
CASSSRQGDGYTF
>TRBV28|TRBJ2-3|.|TRBD2
TGTGCCAGCAGTCGGACTAGCGTCAGCACAGATACGCAGTATTTT
CASSRTSVSTDTQYF
>TRBV5-1|TRBJ1-2|.|.
TGCGCCAGCAGCTTGGGCACAGAAGCCTTCTATGGCTACACCTTC
CASSLGTEAFYGYTF
>TRBV5-1|TRBJ2-3|.|TRBD2
TGCGCCAGCAGCTCTGGCACTAGCGGGATGACGTGGAGAGATACGCAGTATTTT
CASSSGTSGMTWRDTQYF
>TRBV19|TRBJ1-1|.|.
TGTGCCAGTAGTATAGAGGGCCGACCCAGTGAAGCTTTCTTT
CASSIEGRPSEAFF
>TRBV5-1|TRBJ1-2|once|TRBD1
TGCGCCAGCAGCTTGGGGACAGGGCCCAACTATGGCTACACCTTC
CASSLGTGPNYGYTF
>TRBV5-1|TRBJ2-3|.|TRBD2
TGCGCCAGCAGCAACCTAGCGGGAGAGGATACGCAGTATTTT
CASSNLAGEDTQYF
>TRBV28|TRBJ2-7|.|.
TGTGCCAGCAGTCCCCCTTTGGGTGGGAGGAACCAAGGCGAGCAGTACTTC
CASSPPLGGRNQGEQYF
>TRBV10-3|TRBJ2-5|.|.
TGTGCCATCAGTGAGTCGGTTCAACAGGGCAACCAGTACTTC
CAISESVQQGNQYF
>TRBV6-4|TRBJ1-2|.|.
TGTGCCAGCAGTTCAGGGGACTATGGCTACACCTTC
CASSSGDYGYTF
>TRBV3-1/TRBV3-2|TRBJ1-2|.|TRBD1
TGTGCCAGCAGCCGGGACAGGGTATCCGAGTGGATGGTGGGCTACACCTTC
CASSRDRVSEWMVGYTF
>TRBV28|TRBJ1-5|.|.
TGTGCCAGCAGTGCCCGCGGGGGCAATCAGCCCCAGCATTTT
CASSARGGNQPQHF
>TRBV28|TRBJ1-2|.|.
TGTGCCAGCAGCCGGGGGGGTTTTGGGTATGGCTACACCTTC
CASSRGGFGYGYTF
>TRBV2|TRBJ2-1|.|.
TGTGCCAGCAGTGCTAGCAGATCCTACAATGAGCAGTTCTTC
CASSASRSYNEQFF
>TRBV5-1|TRBJ2-1|.|.
TGCGCCAGCAGTATGGGGGGTTTTTACAATGAGCAGTTCTTC
CASSMGGFYNEQFF
>TRBV18|TRBJ2-3|.|TRBD2
TGTGCCAGCTCACCGACACTATTCGTTAGCGGGAGGACAGATACGCAGTATTTT
CASSPTLFVSGRTDTQYF
>TRBV19|TRBJ2-1|.|.
TGTGCCAGTAGTATGGGACTGGGTGAGCAGTTCTTC
CASSMGLGEQFF
>TRBV5-5|TRBJ1-4|.|.
TGTGCCAGCAGCTTGTCCGCTATTCTTAATGAAAAACTGTTTTTT
CASSLSAILNEKLFF
>TRBV7-8|TRBJ2-3|few|TRBD1
TGTGCCAGCAGCTTACGACAGGGGGCGAAGGATACGCAGTATTTT
CASSLRQGAKDTQYF
>TRBV2|TRBJ1-6|.|TRBD1
TGTGCCAGCAAGCAGGGGGTGGGGTATAATTCACCCCTCCACTTT
CASKQGVGYNSPLHF
>TRBV28|TRBJ2-6|.|TRBD1
TGTGCCAGCAGTCCAACTCAGGGGGCAGGTGGGGCCAACGTCCTGACTTTC
CASSPTQGAGGANVLTF
>TRBV7-6|TRBJ1-1|.|TRBD1
TGTGCCAGCAGCTTGCCCGGGACAGTGAACACTGAAGCTTTCTTT
CASSLPGTVNTEAFF
>TRBV10-2|TRBJ2-3|.|.
TGCGCCAGCAGTGAGTCGTATGCTAGCCTAGATACGCAGTATTTT
CASSESYASLDTQYF
>TRBV5-1|TRBJ2-1|.|TRBD2
TGCGCCAGCAGCTTCGAGCGGGAGGGCTACGAGCAGTTCTTC
CASSFEREGYEQFF
>TRBV19|TRBJ1-4|.|.
TGTGCCAGTAGTATAAGGGCACAGGGAAAACTGTTTTTT
CASSIRAQGKLFF
>TRBV30|TRBJ2-5|.|TRBD1
TGTGCCTGGATAAAAACAGGGGAGACGACCCAGTACTTC
CAWIKTGETTQYF
>TRBV12-5|TRBJ1-5|.|.
TGTGCTAGTGGTCTCGACCCCTTCCACGGACAGCGACTTATCAATCAGCCCCAGCATTTT
CASGLDPFHGQRLINQPQHF
>TRBV29-1|TRBJ2-5|.|TRBD2
TGCAGCGTTGCTCATATAGCGGGCCAAGAGACCCAGTACTTC
CSVAHIAGQETQYF
>TRBV30|TRBJ1-3|.|TRBD1
TGTGCCTGGAGCAACCGGGACAGGGGGGGAAACACCATATATTTT
CAWSNRDRGGNTIYF
>TRBV6-1|TRBJ2-7|.|.
TGTGCCAGCAGTGAATCCACCTACGAGCAGTACTTC
CASSESTYEQYF
>TRBV7-9|TRBJ1-2|.|.
TGTGCCAGCAGCTCGACTGCCCTCTATGGCTACACCTTC
CASSSTALYGYTF
>TRBV5-5|TRBJ2-5|.|.
TGTGCCAGCAGCTTTGGGCAGGGGACGGAGACCCAGTACTTC
CASSFGQGTETQYF
>TRBV2|TRBJ1-5|once|.
TGTGCCAGCAGTGACCCCTCCAACCTAGGAGGGATGGGCAATCAGCCCCAGCATTTT
CASSDPSNLGGMGNQPQHF
>TRBV29-1|TRBJ1-1|.|.
TGCAGCGTTGAATTGGGGGCCAGTGAAGCTTTCTTT
CSVELGASEAFF
>TRBV24-1|TRBJ2-5|.|.
TGTGCCACCAGTGATTTGCTGGTGAGGACCCAGTACTTC
CATSDLLVRTQYF
>TRBV2|TRBJ2-7|.|.
TGTGCCAGCAGGGATACCCCTCCTGGGCTCCGGGGCTCCTACGAGCAGTACTTC
CASRDTPPGLRGSYEQYF